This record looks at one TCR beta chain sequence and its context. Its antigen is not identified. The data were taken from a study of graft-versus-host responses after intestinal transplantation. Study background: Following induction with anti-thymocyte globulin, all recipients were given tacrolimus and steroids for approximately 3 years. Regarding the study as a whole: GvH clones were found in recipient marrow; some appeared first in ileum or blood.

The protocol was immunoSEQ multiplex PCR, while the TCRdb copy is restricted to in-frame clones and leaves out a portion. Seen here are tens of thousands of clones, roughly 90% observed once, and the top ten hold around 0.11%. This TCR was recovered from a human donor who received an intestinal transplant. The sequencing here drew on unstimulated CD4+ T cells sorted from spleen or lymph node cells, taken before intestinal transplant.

The CDR3 DNA reads TGTGCCAGCAGCCACTCGGGTGAGGGCTACACCTTC. This sequence encodes CASSHSGEGYTF. V usage is TRBV7-9 and J usage is TRBJ1-2; no clear D. The CDR3 consists of 12 residues. Per the germline V gene, CDR1 is SEHNR and CDR2 is FQNEAQ (reference sequence). V lost 5 bases, J lost 8 bases, and 12 bases lay in between.